The present T cell receptor (beta chain) was sequenced within a study of blood T cell repertoires in COVID-19. The repertoire was sequenced with immunoSEQ multiplex PCR; TCRdb's copy has only in-frame clones and lacks some. The table has more than 200,000 clones, around 82% seen once. The V end was cut by 6 bases, the J end by 12 bases, with 15 bases between. Germline CDR1 reads SNHLY; CDR2 reads FYNNEI. There are 11 residues in the CDR3. V and J are TRBV2 and TRBJ2-7, with D perhaps TRBD2 (5 bases). The sample taken for sequencing was PBMCs or T cells enriched from blood (not recorded which). This sequence originates from a man younger than 40 with acute COVID-19. Here the CDR3 reads CASRREKRLYF. In nucleotides, the CDR3 is TGTGCCAGCAGGAGGGAGAAACGGCTGTACTTC.